The T cell receptor (beta chain) under discussion was sequenced for a study of long-term antiretroviral therapy in people with HIV. General observations from the study: All time points showed a repertoire dominated by clones expanded before ART. Whereas controls had wider CDR3 length ranges, HIV repertoires had narrower ones.

The CDR3 loop spans 11 amino acids. The germline V gene encodes CDR1 SGHKS and CDR2 YYEKEE (reference sequence). Trimming pared 2 bases from V and 14 bases from J, leaving 11 bases between. In regard to this clone: Its antigen is not known.

Samples were assayed with immunoSEQ v3.0 at survey level. Here immunoSEQ multiplex PCR was the method, and the copy in TCRdb shows in-frame clones only, minus some. The table records just over 35,000 clones, around 94% of them present only once. This specimen was unsorted PBMCs, taken 4.1 years after starting antiretroviral therapy. This clonotype was obtained from a woman aged 45-65 years with HIV. This chain uses TRBV5-5 with TRBJ2-1; no clear D gene. The CDR3 DNA sequence: TGTGCCAGCAGCTTACAAAAAGGCGAGTTCTTC. It yields the protein CASSLQKGEFF.